These 2 T cell receptor beta chains came from one sample sequenced in a study of T cell repertoires in cytomegalovirus infection. Their antigens are not known. One entry per CDR3 protein, called by TCRdb with MiXCR from the reads. The sample has 400,000 to 600,000 distinct CDR3 sequences; about two fifths are singletons. The specimen comprised cultured PBMCs, sampled from culture after CMV antigen stimulation. The source is a human donor in good health (CMV status not recorded). Some clones in this sample may be carry-over from other donors' samples.

The chain carries TRBV20-1 and TRBJ2-1; a possible D gene is TRBD1 (6 bases). Germline V gene lookup returns CDR1 DFQATT and CDR2 SNEGSKA (reference sequence). There are 15 residues in the CDR3. Trimming took off 0 bases at V and 0 bases at J, with 9 bases between the two ends. The CDR3 protein is CSARDLTGSYNEQFF. The CDR3, as DNA: TGCAGTGCTAGAGACCTGACAGGCTCCTACAATGAGCAGTTCTTC.

This chain joins TRBV19 and TRBJ1-6, with D possibly TRBD1 on 6 matching bases. This CDR3 is 14 amino acids long. Looked up from germline, CDR1 is LNHDA and CDR2 is SQIVND (reference sequence). With 2 bases removed from V and 8 bases from J, the gap between germline ends came to 10 bases. CDR3: CASSIQGFDSPLHF. In nucleotides, the CDR3 is TGTGCCAGTAGTATACAGGGGTTCGATTCACCCCTCCACTTT. The full variable domain, completed using reference TRBV19 and TRBJ1-6, is DGGITQSPKYLFRKEGQNVTLSCEQNLNHDAMYWYRQDPGQGLRLIYYSQIVNDFQKGDIAEGYSVSREKKESFPLTVTSAQKNPTAFYLCASSIQGFDSPLHFGNGTRLTVT.